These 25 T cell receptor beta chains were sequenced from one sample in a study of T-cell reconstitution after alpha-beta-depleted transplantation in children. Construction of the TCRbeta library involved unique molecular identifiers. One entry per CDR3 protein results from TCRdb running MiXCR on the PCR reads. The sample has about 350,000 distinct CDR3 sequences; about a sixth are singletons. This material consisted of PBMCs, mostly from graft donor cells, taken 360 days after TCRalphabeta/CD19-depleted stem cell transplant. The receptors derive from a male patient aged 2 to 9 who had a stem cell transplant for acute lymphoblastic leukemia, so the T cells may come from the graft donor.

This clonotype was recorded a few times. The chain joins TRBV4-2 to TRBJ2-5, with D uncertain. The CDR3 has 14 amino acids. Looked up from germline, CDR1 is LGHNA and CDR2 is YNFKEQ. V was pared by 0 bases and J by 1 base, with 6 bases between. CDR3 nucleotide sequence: TGTGCCAGCAGCCAAGACAGGCCCCAAGAGACCCAGTACTTC. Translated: CASSQDRPQETQYF.

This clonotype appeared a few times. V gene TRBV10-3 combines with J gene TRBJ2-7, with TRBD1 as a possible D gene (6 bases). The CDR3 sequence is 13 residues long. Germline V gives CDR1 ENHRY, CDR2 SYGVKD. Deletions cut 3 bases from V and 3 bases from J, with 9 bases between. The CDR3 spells CAISEGGSYEQYF. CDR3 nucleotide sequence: TGTGCCATCAGTGAAGGGGGTAGCTACGAGCAGTACTTC.

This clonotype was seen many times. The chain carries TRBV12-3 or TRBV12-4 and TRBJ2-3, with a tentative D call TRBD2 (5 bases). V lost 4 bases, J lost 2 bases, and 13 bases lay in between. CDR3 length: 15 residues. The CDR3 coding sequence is TGTGCCAGCAGTTCCGACTACGAATCCACAGATACGCAGTATTTT. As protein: CASSSDYESTDTQYF.

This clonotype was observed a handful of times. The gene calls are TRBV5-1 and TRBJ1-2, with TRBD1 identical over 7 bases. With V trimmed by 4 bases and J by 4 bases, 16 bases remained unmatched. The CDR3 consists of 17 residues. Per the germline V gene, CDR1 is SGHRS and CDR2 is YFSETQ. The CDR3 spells CASSPDTTGVVTYGYTF. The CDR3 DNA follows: TGCGCCAGCAGCCCGGACACAACAGGGGTCGTTACCTATGGCTACACCTTC.

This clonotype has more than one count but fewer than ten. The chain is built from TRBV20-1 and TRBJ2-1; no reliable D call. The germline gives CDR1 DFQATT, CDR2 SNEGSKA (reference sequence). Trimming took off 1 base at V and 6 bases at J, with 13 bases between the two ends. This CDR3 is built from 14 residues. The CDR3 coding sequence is TGCAGTGCTAGAGGCCTGGGCCCAGTCAATGAGCAGTTCTTC. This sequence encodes CSARGLGPVNEQFF.

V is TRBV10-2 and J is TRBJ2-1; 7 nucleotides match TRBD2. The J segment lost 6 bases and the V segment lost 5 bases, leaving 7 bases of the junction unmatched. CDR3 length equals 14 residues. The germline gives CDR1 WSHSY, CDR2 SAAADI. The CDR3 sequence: CASSSRESGNEQFF. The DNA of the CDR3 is TGCGCCAGCAGTTCGCGGGAGTCGGGCAATGAGCAGTTCTTC.

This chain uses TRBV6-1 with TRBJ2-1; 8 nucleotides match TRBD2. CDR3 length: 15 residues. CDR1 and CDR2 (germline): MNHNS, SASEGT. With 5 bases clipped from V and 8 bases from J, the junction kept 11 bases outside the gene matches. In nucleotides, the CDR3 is TGTGCCAGCAGTAACAGCGGGAGCCGTGTGGATGAGCAGTTCTTC. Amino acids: CASSNSGSRVDEQFF.

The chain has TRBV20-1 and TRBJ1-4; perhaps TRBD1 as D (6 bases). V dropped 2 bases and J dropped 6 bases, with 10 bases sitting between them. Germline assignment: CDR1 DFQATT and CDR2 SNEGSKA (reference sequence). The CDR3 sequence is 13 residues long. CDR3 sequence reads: CSARWGLHEKLFF. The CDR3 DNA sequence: TGCAGTGCTAGATGGGGGCTCCATGAAAAACTGTTTTTT.

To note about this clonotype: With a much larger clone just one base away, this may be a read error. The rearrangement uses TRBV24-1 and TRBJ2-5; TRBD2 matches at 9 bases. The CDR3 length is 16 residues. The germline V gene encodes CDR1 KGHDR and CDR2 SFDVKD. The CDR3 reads CDTSDLREGHQETQYF. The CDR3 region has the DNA TGTGACACCAGTGACTTGCGGGAGGGCCATCAAGAGACCCAGTACTTC.

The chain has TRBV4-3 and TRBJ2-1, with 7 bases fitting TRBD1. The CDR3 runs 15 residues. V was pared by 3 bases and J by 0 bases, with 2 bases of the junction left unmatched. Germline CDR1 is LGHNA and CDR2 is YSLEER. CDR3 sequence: CASSQGQYSYNEQFF. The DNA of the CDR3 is TGCGCCAGCAGCCAGGGACAGTACTCCTACAATGAGCAGTTCTTC.

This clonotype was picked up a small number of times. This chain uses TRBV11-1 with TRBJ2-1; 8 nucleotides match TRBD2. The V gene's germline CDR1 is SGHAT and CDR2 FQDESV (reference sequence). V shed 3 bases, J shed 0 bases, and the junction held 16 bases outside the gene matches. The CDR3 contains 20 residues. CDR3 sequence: CASSFPTSGLVFPSYNEQFF. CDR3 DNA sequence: TGTGCCAGCAGCTTTCCCACCTCGGGACTAGTTTTTCCCTCCTACAATGAGCAGTTCTTC.

CDR3 sequence reads: CSASRLAGDMEWYTDTQYF. CDR3 in DNA: TGCAGTGCTAGCAGACTAGCGGGAGACATGGAGTGGTACACAGATACGCAGTATTTT. V and J are TRBV20-1 and TRBJ2-3; 12 nucleotides agree with TRBD2. V lost 3 bases to trimming and J lost 2 bases; unmatched junction nucleotides: 15. This CDR3 spans 19 amino acids. The V gene's germline CDR1 is DFQATT and CDR2 SNEGSKA (reference sequence).

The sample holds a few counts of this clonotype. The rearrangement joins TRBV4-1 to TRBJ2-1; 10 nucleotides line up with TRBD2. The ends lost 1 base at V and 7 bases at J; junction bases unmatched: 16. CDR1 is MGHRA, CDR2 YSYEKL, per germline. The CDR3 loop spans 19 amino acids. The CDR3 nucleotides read TGCGCCAGCAGCCAAGGACCCCGTGGACTAGCGGTCCATTTGAATGAGCAGTTCTTC. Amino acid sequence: CASSQGPRGLAVHLNEQFF.

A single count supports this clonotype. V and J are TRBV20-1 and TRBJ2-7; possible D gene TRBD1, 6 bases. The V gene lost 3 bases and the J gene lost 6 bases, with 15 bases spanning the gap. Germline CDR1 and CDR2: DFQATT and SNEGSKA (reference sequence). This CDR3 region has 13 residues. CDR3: CSASRTARGEQYF. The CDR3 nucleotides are TGCAGTGCTAGTCGGACAGCAAGGGGCGAGCAGTACTTC.

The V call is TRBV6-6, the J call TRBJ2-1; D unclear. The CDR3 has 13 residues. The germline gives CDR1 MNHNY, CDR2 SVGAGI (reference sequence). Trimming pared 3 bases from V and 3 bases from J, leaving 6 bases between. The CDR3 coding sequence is TGTGCCAGCAGTTATGACAACTACAATGAGCAGTTCTTC. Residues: CASSYDNYNEQFF.

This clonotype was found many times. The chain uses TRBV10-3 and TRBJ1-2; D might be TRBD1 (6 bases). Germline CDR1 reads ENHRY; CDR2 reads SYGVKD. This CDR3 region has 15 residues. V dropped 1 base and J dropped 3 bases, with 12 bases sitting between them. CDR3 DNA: TGTGCCATCAGTGAGTGGACAGCGAAGGACTATGGCTACACCTTC. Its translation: CAISEWTAKDYGYTF.

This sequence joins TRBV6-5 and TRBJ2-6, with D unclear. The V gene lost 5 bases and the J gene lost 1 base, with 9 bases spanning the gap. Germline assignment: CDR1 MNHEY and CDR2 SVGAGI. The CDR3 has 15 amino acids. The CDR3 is CASSRSGSGANVLTF. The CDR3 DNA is TGTGCCAGCAGTCGATCCGGATCTGGGGCCAACGTCCTGACTTTC.

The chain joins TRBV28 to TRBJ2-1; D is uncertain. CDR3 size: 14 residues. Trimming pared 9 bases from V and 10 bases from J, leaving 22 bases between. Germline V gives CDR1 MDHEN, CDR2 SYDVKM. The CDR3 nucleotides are TGTGCCAGTGAATCCGGGCTCTCCCAGTGGGAGCAGTTCTTC. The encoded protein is CASESGLSQWEQFF.

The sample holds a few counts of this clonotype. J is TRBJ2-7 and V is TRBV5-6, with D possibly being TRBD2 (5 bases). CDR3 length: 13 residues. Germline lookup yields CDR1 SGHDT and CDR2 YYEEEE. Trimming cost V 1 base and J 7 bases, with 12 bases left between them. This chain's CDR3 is CASSLWLRGEQYF. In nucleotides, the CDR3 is TGTGCCAGCAGCTTGTGGCTCCGGGGAGAGCAGTACTTC. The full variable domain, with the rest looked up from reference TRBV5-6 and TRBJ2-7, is DAGVTQSPTHLIKTRGQQVTLRCSPKSGHDTVSWYQQALGQGPQFIFQYYEEEERQRGNFPDRFSGHQFPNYSSELNVNALLLGDSALYLCASSLWLRGEQYFGPGTRLTVT.

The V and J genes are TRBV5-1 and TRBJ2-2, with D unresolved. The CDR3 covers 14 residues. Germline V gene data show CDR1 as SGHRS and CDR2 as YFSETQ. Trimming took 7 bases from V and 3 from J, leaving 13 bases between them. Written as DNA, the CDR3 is TGCGCCAGCCAGCAGGACCAATACACCGGGGAGCTGTTTTTT. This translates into CASQQDQYTGELFF.

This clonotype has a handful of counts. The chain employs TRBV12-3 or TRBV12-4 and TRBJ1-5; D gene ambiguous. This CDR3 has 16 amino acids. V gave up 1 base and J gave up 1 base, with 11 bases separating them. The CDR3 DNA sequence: TGTGCCAGCAGTTTAGGGAACCTCCTAAGCAATCAGCCCCAGCATTTT. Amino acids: CASSLGNLLSNQPQHF.

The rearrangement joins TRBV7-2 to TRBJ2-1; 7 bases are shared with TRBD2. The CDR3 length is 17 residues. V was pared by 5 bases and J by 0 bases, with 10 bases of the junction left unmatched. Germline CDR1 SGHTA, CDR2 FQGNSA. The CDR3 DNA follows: TGTGCCAGCAGCCCCCTGGGGGGGGGAGGCTCCTACAATGAGCAGTTCTTC. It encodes CASSPLGGGGSYNEQFF.

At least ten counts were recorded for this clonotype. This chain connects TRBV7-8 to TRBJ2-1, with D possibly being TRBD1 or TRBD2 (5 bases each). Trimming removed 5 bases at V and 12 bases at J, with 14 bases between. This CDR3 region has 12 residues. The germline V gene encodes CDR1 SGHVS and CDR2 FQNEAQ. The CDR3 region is CASSPPGRGQFF. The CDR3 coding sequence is TGTGCCAGCAGCCCTCCGGGACGGGGGCAGTTCTTC. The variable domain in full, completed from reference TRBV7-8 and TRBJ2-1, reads GAGVSQSPRYKVAKRGQDVALRCDPISGHVSLFWYQQALGQGPEFLTYFQNEAQLDKSGLPSDRFFAERPEGSVSTLKIQRTQQEDSAVYLCASSPPGRGQFFGPGTRLTVL.

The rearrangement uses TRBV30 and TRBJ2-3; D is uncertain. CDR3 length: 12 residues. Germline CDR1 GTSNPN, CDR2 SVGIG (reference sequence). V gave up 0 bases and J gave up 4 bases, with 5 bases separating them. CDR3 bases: TGTGCCTGGAGTGTTTCCTCAGATACGCAGTATTTT. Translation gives CAWSVSSDTQYF.

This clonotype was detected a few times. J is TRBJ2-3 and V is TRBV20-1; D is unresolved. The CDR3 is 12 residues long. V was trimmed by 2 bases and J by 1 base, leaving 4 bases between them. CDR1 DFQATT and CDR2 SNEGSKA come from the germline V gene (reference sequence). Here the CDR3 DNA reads TGCAGTGCTAGAAGCGGCACAGATACGCAGTATTTT. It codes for CSARSGTDTQYF.